These T cell receptor beta chains were read from a single sample in a study of blood T cells in healthy people across ages. MiXCR was run by TCRdb on the 5' RACE reads, yielding one entry per CDR3 protein. In the table there are roughly 680,000 distinct CDR3 sequences, 52% of which are singletons. Source material: blood. The receptors derive from an elderly woman in good health. The CDR3 runs from the conserved cysteine through the conserved F or W. Each record gives: D gene, CDR3 length, J gene, V gene, clone size, CDR3 protein, CDR3 DNA. The D gene is left open where the match is weak. Only some rows state a clone size, as once, few, many or a class for expanded clones.

NA,13,TRBJ2-2,TRBV7-6,NA,CASSFQSTGELFF,TGTGCCAGCAGCTTCCAGAGTACCGGGGAGCTGTTTTTT
NA,15,TRBJ2-5,TRBV20-1,NA,CSAETAQGIQETQYF,TGCAGTGCTGAGACCGCACAGGGAATCCAAGAGACCCAGTACTTC
NA,14,TRBJ1-1,TRBV7-2,NA,CASSAYSQNTEAFF,TGTGCCAGCAGCGCCTACAGCCAGAACACTGAAGCTTTCTTT
TRBD2,16,TRBJ2-3,TRBV3-1,NA,CASSQRAGGFGDTQYF,TGTGCCAGCAGCCAAAGAGCGGGGGGGTTTGGAGATACGCAGTATTTT
NA,13,TRBJ2-3,TRBV11-2,many,CASRRSDTDTQYF,TGTGCCAGCAGGCGGAGCGACACAGATACGCAGTATTTT
NA,16,TRBJ1-4,TRBV15,NA,CATSRDRGGSGEKLFF,TGTGCCACCAGCAGAGATCGAGGGGGATCGGGGGAAAAACTGTTTTTT
TRBD1,15,TRBJ1-5,TRBV3-1,few,CASSHGTGGVQPQHF,TGTGCCAGCAGCCATGGGACAGGGGGCGTTCAGCCCCAGCATTTT
TRBD2,14,TRBJ2-7,TRBV27,few,CAGKTGAGGYEQYF,TGTGCCGGCAAAACAGGGGCGGGAGGGTACGAGCAGTACTTC
NA,13,TRBJ1-1,TRBV9,many,CASSGQMNTEAFF,TGTGCCAGCAGCGGGCAGATGAACACTGAAGCTTTCTTT
NA,13,TRBJ1-4,TRBV28,few,CASSPGTWQKLFF,TGTGCCAGCAGTCCCGGGACATGGCAAAAACTGTTTTTT
NA,14,TRBJ2-3,TRBV6-5,few,CASSYSWGPDTQYF,TGTGCCAGCAGTTACTCTTGGGGGCCAGATACGCAGTATTTT
TRBD1,15,TRBJ2-7,TRBV15,many,CATSRVTGQGYEQYF,TGTGCCACCAGCAGAGTTACCGGACAGGGATACGAGCAGTACTTC
TRBD2,16,TRBJ2-3,TRBV20-1,few,CSARDPRTRRADTQYF,TGCAGTGCTAGAGATCCTAGGACTAGGCGTGCAGATACGCAGTATTTT
TRBD1,13,TRBJ2-7,TRBV29-1,NA,CSVPGTGSYEQYF,TGCAGCGTCCCCGGGACAGGGTCCTACGAGCAGTACTTC
NA,12,TRBJ2-3,TRBV29-1,NA,CSVHFSVDTQYF,TGCAGCGTTCATTTTTCGGTAGATACGCAGTATTTT
NA,15,TRBJ1-6,TRBV6-6,NA,CASLGGPSYNSPLHF,TGTGCCAGCTTAGGAGGACCGAGCTATAATTCACCCCTCCACTTT
TRBD2,13,TRBJ2-5,TRBV10-3,NA,CAIERERGNERYF,TGTGCGATCGAGCGGGAGCGGGGGAATGAGCGGTACTTC
NA,13,TRBJ2-5,TRBV12-3/TRBV12-4,few,CASSYLGVGTQYF,TGTGCCAGCAGTTATCTAGGGGTGGGGACCCAGTACTTC
TRBD1,14,TRBJ2-5,TRBV28,once,CASSSTDREETQYF,TGTGCCAGCAGTTCAACGGACAGGGAAGAGACCCAGTACTTC
NA,16,TRBJ2-7,TRBV21-1,NA,CASQVPVGRVTYEQYF,TGTGCCAGCCAAGTCCCGGTCGGCAGGGTCACCTACGAGCAGTACTTC
NA,13,TRBJ2-7,TRBV3-1,NA,CASSQEQGREQYF,TGTGCCAGCAGCCAAGAGCAGGGGCGCGAGCAGTACTTC
TRBD2,17,TRBJ2-3,TRBV20-1,NA,CSASGLPSGGNTDTQYF,TGCAGTGCTAGTGGACTACCTAGCGGGGGGAACACAGATACGCAGTATTTT
TRBD2,15,TRBJ2-3,TRBV15,NA,CATSSRGGREDTQYF,TGTGCCACCAGCTCCCGCGGGGGGCGTGAAGATACGCAGTATTTT
NA,14,TRBJ1-1,TRBV20-1,NA,CSARAAATGTEAFF,TGCAGTGCTAGAGCCGCCGCAACAGGGACTGAAGCTTTCTTT
NA,15,TRBJ2-5,TRBV7-3,NA,CASSPLGGSQETQYF,TGTGCCAGCAGCCCCCTTGGGGGGAGTCAAGAGACCCAGTACTTC
NA,18,TRBJ2-5,TRBV10-3,NA,CATRVGFEQGLSRETQYF,TGTGCCACCCGAGTTGGGTTTGAACAGGGTTTGTCGAGGGAGACCCAGTACTTC
NA,14,TRBJ2-2,TRBV4-1,few,CASSQEARAGELFF,TGCGCCAGCAGCCAAGAGGCGAGAGCCGGGGAGCTGTTTTTT
NA,12,TRBJ2-1,TRBV5-6,many,CASSLAFNEQFF,TGTGCCAGCAGCTTAGCTTTCAATGAGCAGTTCTTC
TRBD1,15,TRBJ2-7,TRBV7-6,many,CASSSALGQSYEQYF,TGTGCCAGCAGCTCAGCCCTGGGACAGAGCTACGAGCAGTACTTC
NA,11,TRBJ2-5,TRBV14,NA,CASSQGLEQYF,TGTGCCAGCAGCCAGGGCCTAGAGCAGTACTTC
NA,15,TRBJ2-7,TRBV28,NA,CASSLGAAYSYEQYF,TGTGCCAGCAGTTTAGGGGCTGCTTATTCCTACGAGCAGTACTTC
NA,15,TRBJ1-5,TRBV3-1,NA,CASSQEGAYNQPQHF,TGTGCCAGCAGCCAAGAAGGGGCCTACAATCAGCCCCAGCATTTT
NA,17,TRBJ2-7,TRBV27,NA,CASSFKRPARGEYEQYF,TGTGCCAGCAGTTTTAAGAGGCCGGCGAGAGGGGAATACGAGCAGTACTTC
NA,14,TRBJ1-1,TRBV24-1,NA,CATRDHLGNTEAFF,TGTGCCACCCGGGACCACCTCGGGAACACTGAAGCTTTCTTT
NA,11,TRBJ2-1,TRBV5-1,NA,CASSWGFEQFF,TGCGCCAGCAGCTGGGGCTTTGAGCAGTTCTTC
NA,15,TRBJ2-7,TRBV7-2,NA,CASSWTANLNYEQYF,TGTGCCAGCAGCTGGACGGCCAACCTAAACTACGAGCAGTACTTC
NA,14,TRBJ1-4,TRBV5-1,few,CASSFRLGNEKLFF,TGCGCCAGCAGCTTCCGGCTGGGTAATGAAAAACTGTTTTTT